This T cell receptor (beta chain) was recorded in a study of blood T cell repertoires in COVID-19. For the study at large: Acute-phase and convalescent COVID-19 samples originated in the United States, Italy and Spain. PBMCs, B-cell-depleted T cells, or T cells were the source of the cDNA or gDNA that made up the material.

Trimming at V came to 0 bases and at J to 6 bases, leaving 3 bases not matched to a gene. CDR1 is LGHDT, CDR2 YNNKEL, per germline (reference sequence). The CDR3 sequence is 15 residues long. Authors' analysis steps: Amplification of reference gene primers provided the estimated nucleated cell counts. Sequenced by immunoSEQ multiplex PCR; TCRdb stores in-frame clones only, minus some. The D gene and trimming were derived from the DNA, and the V and J assignments and clone size from that table. The sample consists of some 270,000 clones, around 90% of them appearing once. This chain uses TRBV3-1 (or the pseudogene TRBV3-2) with TRBJ2-3, with 10 bases aligning to TRBD2. The sequence was obtained from a man aged 50 or older with acute or convalescent COVID-19. The specimen was peripheral blood. The chain's CDR3 is CASSQDLAGVDTQYF. For the CDR3, the DNA is TGTGCCAGCAGCCAAGATCTAGCGGGGGTTGATACGCAGTATTTT.